The present entry profiles one T cell receptor (beta chain) with its context. Its antigen is as yet unknown. The sample originates from a study of regulatory T cells in long-lasting Graves disease. About the study: Persistent Graves' disease meant over 5 years of antithyroid drugs with positive TSH receptor antibodies. Study-wide points: Between persistent patients, 2,500 to 3,500 public clonotypes were shared, exceeding the roughly 940 shared between new patients. TCR diversity was lower in persistent than newly diagnosed Graves' disease.

Arm-PCR with iRepertoire HTBI primers amplified the CDR3 regions for these TCR beta libraries. TCRdb processed the multiplex PCR reads anew with MiXCR; each CDR3 protein has one entry. The table records about 470,000 distinct CDR3 sequences, roughly a fifth of them present only once. The V end was cut by 5 bases, the J end by 3 bases, with 11 bases between. The CDR3 is 14 residues long. Looked up from germline, CDR1 is MNHEY and CDR2 is SVGEGT. Time point in this sample: persistent/refractory GD, antithyroid drugs over 5 years with positive TRAb. The authors made the TCR library using RNA they extracted from PBMCs. The EDTA tubes were filled with about 10 milliliters of drawn peripheral blood.

Material: peripheral blood mononuclear cells (PBMCs), obtained when the disease was refractory, from a patient treated with antithyroid drugs. The chain is built from TRBV6-2 or TRBV6-3 and TRBJ2-1, with no clear D. This clonotype was sampled from a female donor with Graves disease. The CDR3 DNA follows: TGTGCCAGCAGTCCTGCTTGGGGCTACAATGAGCAGTTCTTC. Translating gives CASSPAWGYNEQFF.